This T cell receptor beta chain was sequenced during a study of blood T cells in healthy people across ages (dated by TCRdb to between 2014 and 2016). In terms of the full investigation: In model experiments, template switching captured about one uniquely barcoded TCR beta cDNA molecule for every two T cells. Four age groups were formed from the donors: young (average roughly 15 years), middle-aged (approximately 39), aged (62) and long-lived (around 82). For two donors (one aged 18 to 29 and one aged 80 or older), the study analyzed two additional independent replicas of 1 million unique cDNA reads from the same blood draw. To avoid experimental bias, donors of different ages were distributed randomly across sequencing lanes. Age-related changes in TCR beta repertoire diversity were measured in the study by deep sequencing normalized with unique cDNA molecular identifiers.

About this clonotype itself: Its cognate antigen has yet to be identified. No per-base quality is available; no much larger clone lies one base away.

The full study reports these points: Compared with the aged group, the long-lived group had more naive CD4+ T cells, fewer expanded clones and increased TCR diversity, suggesting age selection. The CMV infection status of donors was not known, potentially confounding age-related changes in expanded clonotypes. As age increased, observed TCR beta diversity per million T cells dropped in a roughly linear way, and a significant reduction was already evident by age roughly 40. The percentage of naive T cells measured by flow cytometry correlated strongly with observed TCR beta diversity. Bulk unsorted PBMC profiling prevented conclusive comparison of naive and antigen-experienced compartments. Total diversity estimates from one million sequenced T cells were considered lower bounds and underestimates.

CDR1 and CDR2 are drawn from the germline V gene: SQVTM, ANQGSEA. Between the V and J ends, shortened by 1 base and 0 bases respectively, the junction contains 16 bases. Its CDR3 holds 18 amino acids, cysteine through phenylalanine. The entry retains the CDR3 DNA only, 54 bases that are in frame from base 1. The 40 or so donors, aged roughly 6 to 90 years, were systemically healthy Caucasian individuals from Russia. Each donor gave roughly 9 milliliters of peripheral blood, drawn into EDTA-treated Vacutainer tubes. PBMCs were isolated by Ficoll-Paque density-gradient centrifugation, with at least 6 million obtained per sample. Total RNA was extracted from PBMCs with Trizol reagent, with at least 6 micrograms obtained per sample. For every donor, flow cytometry on a PBMC aliquot measured the percentage of naive CD45RAhigh/CD27high T cells. The library was obtained by 5' RACE. Instrument on record: Illumina HiSeq 2500. A second PCR of 7 to 11 cycles was performed with a sample-barcoded 5' primer and a J-beta primer mix. A template-switch 5' adaptor carrying 12 random nucleotides introduced a unique molecular identifier onto each TCR beta cDNA molecule. At least 2.5 million CDR3-containing paired-end reads were obtained from each sample. All of the RNA was converted into first-strand cDNA using the Mint cDNA synthesis kit, with a TRBC-specific oligonucleotide serving as the primer. Following uracil-DNA glycosylase treatment, all cDNA underwent a first 18-cycle PCR with the universal primers M1SS and BC2_uni_R. The study's processing was this. For normalization, 1 million high-quality reads, each with a distinct molecular identifier, were randomly selected from each sample. Reads sharing molecular identifiers were discarded rather than binned into consensus sequences. CDR3 identification, clonotype clustering and error correction used MiTCR with a Q25 quality threshold and the strictest error-elimination algorithm. A nonparametric unseen species model with Euler transformation was used to estimate lower-bound total TCR beta diversity. TCRdb redid the processing of the public reads, applying fastp at Q25 and MiXCR, and retained in-frame beta chains. Under each unique CDR3 protein, matching rows form one entry showing the most common genes and DNA. The V and J calls, along with clone size, are taken from TCRdb and not from the paper's own processing. The sample table shows 980,000 or so distinct CDR3 sequences, and 48% are seen once. The top ten hold 13% of the sample.

Sequenced: blood. The V and J segments used are TRBV29-1 and TRBJ2-6, with TRBD1 as a weak D call on 6 bases. The sequence derives from a man aged 30 to 39 in good health. The base sequence is TGCAGCGTTGAAGGGTCAGGGGTGACGAGCTCTGGGGCCAACGTCCTGACTTTC. It translates to CSVEGSGVTSSGANVLTF. Reference TRBV29-1 and TRBJ2-6 proteins supply the regions before and after the CDR3; the full variable domain is: SAVISQKPSRDICQRGTSLTIQCQVDSQVTMMFWYRQQPGQSLTLIATANQGSEATYESGFVIDKFPISRPNLTFSTLTVSNMSPEDSSIYLCSVEGSGVTSSGANVLTFGAGSRLTVL.